This TCR beta chain appears in the sequencing data of a study of control samples from healthy donors and cancer patients. TCRdb's copy holds only in-frame clones and misses some; the assay was immunoSEQ multiplex PCR. The sample shows some 160,000 clones, just under 95% of them seen only once. The CDR3 covers 15 residues. Trimming took 3 bases from V and 3 from J, leaving 16 bases between them. Germline CDR1 GTSNPN, CDR2 SVGIG (reference sequence). The sequence came from a woman in her forties in good health. The chain couples TRBV30 to TRBJ2-3; D is perhaps TRBD2 (6 bases). Sequencing was carried out using blood. DNA of the CDR3: TGTGCCTGGAGCGCCGGGACTCAAGAAACAGATACGCAGTATTTT. Protein: CAWSAGTQETDTQYF.